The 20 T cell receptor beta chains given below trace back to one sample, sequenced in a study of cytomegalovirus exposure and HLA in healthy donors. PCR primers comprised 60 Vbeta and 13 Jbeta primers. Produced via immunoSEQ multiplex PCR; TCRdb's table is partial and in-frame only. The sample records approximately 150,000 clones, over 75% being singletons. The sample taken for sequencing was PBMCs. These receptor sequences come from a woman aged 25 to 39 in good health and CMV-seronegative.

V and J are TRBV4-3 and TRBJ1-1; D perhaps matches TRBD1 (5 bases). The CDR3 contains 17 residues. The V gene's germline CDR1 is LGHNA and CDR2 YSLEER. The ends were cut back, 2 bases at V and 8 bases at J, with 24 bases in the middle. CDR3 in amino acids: CASSQSVWAGRNSEAFF. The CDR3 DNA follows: TGCGCCAGCAGCCAATCGGTTTGGGCAGGGCGAAACTCCGAAGCTTTCTTT.

CDR3 protein: CASSVTGGVETEAFF. CDR3 coding DNA: TGTGCCAGCAGCGTAACAGGGGGCGTAGAGACTGAAGCTTTCTTT. The chain has TRBV5-4 and TRBJ1-1; TRBD1 agrees at 9 bases. After removal of 4 bases from V and 5 bases from J, the junction contained 9 bases not matched to a gene. Germline loops: CDR1 SGHNT, CDR2 YYREEE (reference sequence). The CDR3 contains 15 residues.

The CDR3 region has the DNA TGTGCCTGGAGCCCCGGCAGGAACTATGGCTACACCTTC. The encoded protein is CAWSPGRNYGYTF. The rearrangement links TRBV30 to TRBJ1-2; D not certain. V dropped 3 bases and J dropped 2 bases, with 10 bases sitting between them. The germline CDR1 and CDR2 sequences are GTSNPN and SVGIG (reference sequence). The CDR3 runs to 13 residues.

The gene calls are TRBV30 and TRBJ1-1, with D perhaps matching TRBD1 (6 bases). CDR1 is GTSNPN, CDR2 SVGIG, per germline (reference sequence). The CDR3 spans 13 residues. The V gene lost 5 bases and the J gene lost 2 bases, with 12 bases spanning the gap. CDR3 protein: CAWDRTVNTEAFF. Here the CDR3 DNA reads TGTGCCTGGGATCGGACAGTTAACACTGAAGCTTTCTTT.

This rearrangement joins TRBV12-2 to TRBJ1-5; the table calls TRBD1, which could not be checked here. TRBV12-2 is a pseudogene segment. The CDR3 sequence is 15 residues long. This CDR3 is CASRLGGGANQPQHF. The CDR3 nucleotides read TGTGCAAGTCGCTTAGGAGGGGGAGCCAATCAGCCCCAGCATTTT.

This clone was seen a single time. The CDR3 loop is CASSMIGGPNQPQHF. In DNA form, the CDR3 reads TGTGCCAGTAGTATGATCGGAGGGCCGAATCAGCCCCAGCATTTT. The gene calls are TRBV19 and TRBJ1-5; D not certain. This CDR3 contains 15 residues. Trimming cost V 3 bases and J 4 bases, with 13 bases left between them. From germline, CDR1 is LNHDA and CDR2 SQIVND (reference sequence).

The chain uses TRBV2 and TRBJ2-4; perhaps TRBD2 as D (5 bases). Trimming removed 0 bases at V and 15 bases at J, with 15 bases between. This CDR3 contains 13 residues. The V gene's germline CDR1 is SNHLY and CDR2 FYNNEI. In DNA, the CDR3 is TGTGCCAGCAGTGAAGCCCGGGCTCGCGCGGGGTACTTC. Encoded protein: CASSEARARAGYF.

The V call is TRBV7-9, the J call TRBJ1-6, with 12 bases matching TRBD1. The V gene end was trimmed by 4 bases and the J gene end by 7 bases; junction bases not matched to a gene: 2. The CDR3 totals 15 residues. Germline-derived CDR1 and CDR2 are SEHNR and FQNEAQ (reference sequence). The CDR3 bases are TGTGCCAGCAGCTGGGGACAGGGGGCGAATTCACCCCTCCACTTT. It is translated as CASSWGQGANSPLHF.

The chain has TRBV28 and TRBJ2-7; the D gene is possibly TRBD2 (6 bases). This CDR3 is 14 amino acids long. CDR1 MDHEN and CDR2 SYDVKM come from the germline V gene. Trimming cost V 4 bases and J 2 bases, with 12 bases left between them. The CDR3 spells CASSSPGGAYEQYF. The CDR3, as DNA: TGTGCCAGCAGTTCCCCCGGAGGGGCCTACGAGCAGTACTTC. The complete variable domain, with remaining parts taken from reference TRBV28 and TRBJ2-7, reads DVKVTQSSRYLVKRTGEKVFLECVQDMDHENMFWYRQDPGLGLRLIYFSYDVKMKEKGDIPEGYSVSREKKERFSLILESASTNQTSMYLCASSSPGGAYEQYFGPGTRLTVT.

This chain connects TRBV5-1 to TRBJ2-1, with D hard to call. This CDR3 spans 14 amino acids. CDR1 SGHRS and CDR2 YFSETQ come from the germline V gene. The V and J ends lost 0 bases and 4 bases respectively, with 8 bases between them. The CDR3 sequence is CASSLGGRYNEQFF. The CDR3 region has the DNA TGCGCCAGCAGCTTGGGAGGCCGGTACAATGAGCAGTTCTTC.

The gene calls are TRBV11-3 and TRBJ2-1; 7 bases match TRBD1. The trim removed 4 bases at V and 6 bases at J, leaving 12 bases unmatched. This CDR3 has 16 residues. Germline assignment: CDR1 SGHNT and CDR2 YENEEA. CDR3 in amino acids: CASSSTDRVELNEQFF. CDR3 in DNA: TGTGCCAGCAGCTCGACCGACAGGGTAGAGCTCAATGAGCAGTTCTTC.

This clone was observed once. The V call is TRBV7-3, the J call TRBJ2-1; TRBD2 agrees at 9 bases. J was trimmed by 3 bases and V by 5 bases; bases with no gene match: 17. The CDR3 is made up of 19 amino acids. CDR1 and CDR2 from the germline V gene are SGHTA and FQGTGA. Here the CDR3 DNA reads TGTGCCAGCAGCCCAGTGGGGCTAGCGGGACCCTCGGGCTACAATGAGCAGTTCTTC. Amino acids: CASSPVGLAGPSGYNEQFF.

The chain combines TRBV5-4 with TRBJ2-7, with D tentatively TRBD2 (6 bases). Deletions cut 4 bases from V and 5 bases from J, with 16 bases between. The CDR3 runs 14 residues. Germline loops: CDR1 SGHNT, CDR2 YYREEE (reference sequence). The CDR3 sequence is CASSRTQWEDEQYF. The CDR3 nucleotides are TGTGCCAGCAGCAGGACCCAGTGGGAGGACGAGCAGTACTTC.

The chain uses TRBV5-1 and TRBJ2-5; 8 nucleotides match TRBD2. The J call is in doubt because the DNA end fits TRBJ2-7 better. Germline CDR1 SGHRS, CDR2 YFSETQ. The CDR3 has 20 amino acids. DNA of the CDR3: TGCGCCAGCAGCCCAGCCGGGGGGGCTCTTGTAGTCCTTAGCTTCTACGAGCAGTACTTC. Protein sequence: CASSPAGGALVVLSFYEQYF.

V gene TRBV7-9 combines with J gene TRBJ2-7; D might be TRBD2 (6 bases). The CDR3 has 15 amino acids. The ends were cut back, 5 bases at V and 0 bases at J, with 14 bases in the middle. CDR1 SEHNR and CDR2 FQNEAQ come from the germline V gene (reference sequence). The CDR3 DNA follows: TGTGCCAGCAGCCGCCCCGGGACTTTCTCCTACGAGCAGTACTTC. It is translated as CASSRPGTFSYEQYF.

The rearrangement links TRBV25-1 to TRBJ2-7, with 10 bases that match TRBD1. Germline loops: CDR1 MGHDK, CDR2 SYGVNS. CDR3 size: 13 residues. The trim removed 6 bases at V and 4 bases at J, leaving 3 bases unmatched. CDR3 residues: CASRGTGVYEQYF. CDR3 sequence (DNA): TGTGCCAGCAGGGGGACAGGGGTTTACGAGCAGTACTTC.

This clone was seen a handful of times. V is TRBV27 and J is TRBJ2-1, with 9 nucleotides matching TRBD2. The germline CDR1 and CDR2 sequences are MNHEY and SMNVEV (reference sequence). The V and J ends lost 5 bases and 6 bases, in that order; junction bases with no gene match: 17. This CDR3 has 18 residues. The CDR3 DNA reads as TGTGCCAGCAGTACCTTTAGTATCTGGCGGGAGGGTTCCAATGAGCAGTTCTTC. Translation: CASSTFSIWREGSNEQFF.

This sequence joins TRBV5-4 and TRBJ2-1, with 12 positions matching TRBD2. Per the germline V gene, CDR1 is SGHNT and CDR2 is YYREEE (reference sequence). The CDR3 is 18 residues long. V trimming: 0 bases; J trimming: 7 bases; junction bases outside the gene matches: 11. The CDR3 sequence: CASSLGPILAGGGNEQFF. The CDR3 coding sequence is TGTGCCAGCAGCTTGGGCCCAATCCTAGCGGGGGGGGGAAATGAGCAGTTCTTC.

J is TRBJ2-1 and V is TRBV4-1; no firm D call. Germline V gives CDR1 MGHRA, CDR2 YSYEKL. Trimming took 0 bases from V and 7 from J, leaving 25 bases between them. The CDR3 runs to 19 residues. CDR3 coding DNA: TGCGCCAGCAGCCAAGATCCGGGTTCACCCTCATCGACTGTGAATGAGCAGTTCTTC. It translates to CASSQDPGSPSSTVNEQFF.

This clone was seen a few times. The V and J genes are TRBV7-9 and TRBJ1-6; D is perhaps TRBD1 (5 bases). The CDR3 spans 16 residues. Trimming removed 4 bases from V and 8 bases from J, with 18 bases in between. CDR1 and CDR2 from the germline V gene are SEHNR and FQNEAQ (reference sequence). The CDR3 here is CASSSKRGGRYSPLHF. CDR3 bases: TGTGCCAGCAGCTCTAAAAGGGGAGGGCGATATTCACCCCTCCACTTT.